A selection of T cell receptor beta chains follows, all from one sample in a study of T cell clones after liver transplantation. TCRdb's table, derived via immunoSEQ multiplex PCR, lists solely in-frame clones and lacks some. The sample gives 40,000 to 55,000 clones, 86% of which show up once; more than 2% is in the top ten. Here the sequenced sample was CD4+ T cells from blood, taken 24 months after liver transplant. The receptors shown here come from a human patient who received a liver transplant. Some T cells may trace back to the graft donor. Both conserved end residues are part of each CDR3.

>TRBJ2-1|TRBV7-2
CASSPPRGGWGNEQFF
>TRBJ2-6|TRBV2
CASSERRSSGANVLTF
>TRBJ2-7|TRBV30
CAWSIGTGGYEQYF
>TRBJ2-1|TRBV27
CASSFSGTGLSREQFF
>TRBJ1-5|TRBV18
CASSPQPSNQPQHF
>TRBJ2-5|TRBV20-1
CSEALRETQYF
>TRBJ2-2|TRBV6-1
CASQIRDSKTGELFF
>TRBJ1-1|TRBV2
CASNDLAVTEAFF
>TRBJ2-6|TRBV6-6
CASKNSGANVLTF
>TRBJ2-1|TRBV28
CASSPPGTGGFEQFF
>TRBJ1-4|TRBV5-1
CASSSTGQPGRDPEGKLFF
>TRBJ1-4|TRBV18
CASSGGHSEKLFF
>TRBJ1-1|TRBV7-2
CASSLAGVNTEAFF
>TRBJ2-7|TRBV5-1
CASSLESTSRLYEQYF
>TRBJ1-2|TRBV14
CASSQPGQLLSGYTF
>TRBJ2-1|TRBV9
CASSTGTSGLGGEQFF
>TRBJ2-7|TRBV27
CASSSVDTLFYEQYF
>TRBJ2-1|TRBV11-3
CASSRTGNEQFF
>TRBJ1-3|TRBV28
CASIEGGAGGNTIYF
>TRBJ2-2|TRBV29-1
CSVVPLTATNTGELFF
>TRBJ1-2|TRBV9
CASSARQGPYGYTF
>TRBJ2-3|TRBV28
CATRSKTVFMTSGGTDTQYF
>TRBJ1-3|TRBV14
CASSQSISGNTIYF
>TRBJ2-2|TRBV2
CASQKVLVRDTGELFF
>TRBJ2-7|TRBV28
CAGQGADEQYF
>TRBJ2-7|TRBV18
CASSPSGLAGGPTGEQYF
>TRBJ2-7|TRBV11-2
CASSLVVPTSREQYF
>TRBJ1-4|TRBV28
CASRLTGGKLFF
>-|TRBV28
CASPSGDPPYEQYF
>TRBJ2-3|TRBV10-3
CAISESYSVAF
>TRBJ2-2|TRBV7-8
CASSLFGRGNTGELFF
>TRBJ2-5|TRBV6-5
CASSYGGEGETQYF
>TRBJ1-1|TRBV6-5
CASRPTQGVWTEAFF